This TCR beta chain was identified during a study of T cells in Graves' hyperthyroidism and ophthalmopathy. Hyperthyroidism in the patients, aged 18 to 65, was newly diagnosed and under 2 months in duration. About this clonotype itself: Its antigen is as yet unknown.

Findings of the study overall: A 13 V-J signature model discriminated ophthalmopathy versus stable hyperthyroidism.

Germline assignment: CDR1 GTSNPN and CDR2 SVGIG (reference sequence). The ends lost 3 bases at V and 6 bases at J; junction bases unmatched: 1. The CDR3 sequence is 12 residues long. RNA transcripts were the template for amplifying TCR beta CDR3 regions. HTBI primers were used for first-round RT-PCR of the TCR CDR3. TCRdb ran MiXCR on the multiplex PCR reads and lists one entry per CDR3 protein. The sample has about 680,000 distinct CDR3 sequences; roughly a third are singletons. The specimen was blood. The TCR sequence derives from a woman aged 40 to 50 with Graves' hyperthyroidism. The genes are TRBV30 and TRBJ1-1, with 10 bases aligning to TRBD1. The CDR3 DNA sequence: TGTGCCTGGAGCGGACAGGGGGCTGAAGCTTTCTTT. Amino acid sequence: CAWSGQGAEAFF.